These 7 T cell receptor beta chains came from one sample sequenced in a study of T cells in Graves' hyperthyroidism and ophthalmopathy. RNA transcripts gave rise to amplified TCR beta CDR3 regions. The HTBI set primed first-round TCR CDR3 RT-PCR. Each CDR3 protein gets one entry after TCRdb re-called the multiplex PCR reads with MiXCR. The sample consists of approximately 710,000 distinct CDR3 sequences, 15% to 20% of them appearing once. Source material: blood. The receptors derive from a man aged 50-60 years with Graves' hyperthyroidism.

In its sample, this clonotype was seen many times. The chain carries TRBV28 and TRBJ1-2; 9 bases fit TRBD1. From germline, CDR1 is MDHEN and CDR2 SYDVKM. This CDR3 spans 14 amino acids. V lost 7 bases to trimming and J lost 6 bases; unmatched junction nucleotides: 9. CDR3 sequence reads: CASNLLRDRDGYTF. In DNA form, the CDR3 reads TGTGCCAGCAATCTACTCCGGGACAGGGATGGCTACACCTTC.

This clonotype turned up a few times. The V gene is TRBV2, the J gene TRBJ2-7, with 9 bases matching TRBD2. The CDR3 spans 16 residues. Losses at the gene ends were 6 bases for V and 4 bases for J; bases not matched to a gene: 13. Germline V gene data show CDR1 as SNHLY and CDR2 as FYNNEI. The CDR3 loop reads CASRPGPGLAGYEQYF. Written as DNA, the CDR3 is TGTGCCAGCAGACCCGGTCCGGGTCTAGCGGGGTACGAGCAGTACTTC.

The V and J genes are TRBV12-3 or TRBV12-4 and TRBJ2-1; TRBD2 agrees at 7 bases. V lost 2 bases and J lost 5; bases outside the gene matches: 6. This CDR3 region has 15 residues. The CDR3 coding sequence is TGTGCCAGCAGTTTATTTGCTAGCGGAAACAATGAGCAGTTCTTC. Its translation is CASSLFASGNNEQFF.

V is TRBV20-1 and J is TRBJ2-1; TRBD2 matches at 7 bases. V was pared by 1 base and J by 4 bases, with 13 bases of the junction left unmatched. The CDR3 is 17 amino acids. The germline V gene encodes CDR1 DFQATT and CDR2 SNEGSKA (reference sequence). CDR3: CSARVGRSSGKYNEQFF. The CDR3 nucleotides read TGCAGTGCTAGAGTGGGCCGCTCGAGCGGGAAATACAATGAGCAGTTCTTC.

This clonotype was counted only a few times. The chain recombines TRBV7-2 with TRBJ1-1; 9 bases are a match to TRBD1. After removal of 5 bases from V and 7 bases from J, the junction contained 5 bases not matched to a gene. The CDR3 is 13 amino acids. The V gene's germline CDR1 is SGHTA and CDR2 FQGNSA. CDR3 coding DNA: TGTGCCAGCAGCCTACGGACAGGGGATGAAGCTTTCTTT. It codes for CASSLRTGDEAFF.

In regard to this clonotype: This could be a read error, since a much larger clone is one nucleotide away. This chain uses TRBV11-2 with TRBJ2-1; 9 nucleotides agree with TRBD2. The V gene end was trimmed by 5 bases and the J gene end by 1 base; junction bases not matched to a gene: 18. The CDR3 extends over 20 amino acids. The germline CDR1 and CDR2 sequences are SGHAT and FQNNGV. CDR3 in amino acids: CASSDLSGVAGVGSYNEQFF. Here the CDR3 DNA reads TGTGCCAGCAGCGATCTTTCGGGAGTAGCGGGAGTAGGGTCCTACAATGAGCAGTTCTTC. Drawing the rest from reference TRBV11-2 and TRBJ2-1, the complete variable domain is EAGVAQSPRYKIIEKRQSVAFWCNPISGHATLYWYQQILGQGPKLLIQFQNNGVVDDSQLPKDRFSAERLKGVDSTLKIQPAKLEDSAVYLCASSDLSGVAGVGSYNEQFFGPGTRLTVL.

To note about this clonotype: Germline is not matched at one junction end, which may reflect a read error. The chain's CDR3 is CASSHGGQKNIQYF. The CDR3 bases are TGTGCCAGCAGCCATGGCGGACAGAAAAACATTCAGTACTTC. This chain uses TRBV5-1 with TRBJ2-4; D is perhaps TRBD1 (6 bases). Germline values: CDR1 SGHRS, CDR2 YFSETQ. The CDR3 sequence is 14 residues long. The full variable domain, rest sourced from reference TRBV5-1 and TRBJ2-4, is KAGVTQTPRYLIKTRGQQVTLSCSPISGHRSVSWYQQTPGQGLQFLFEYFSETQRNKGNFPGRFSGRQFSNSRSEMNVSTLELGDSALYLCASSHGGQKNIQYFGAGTRLSVL.